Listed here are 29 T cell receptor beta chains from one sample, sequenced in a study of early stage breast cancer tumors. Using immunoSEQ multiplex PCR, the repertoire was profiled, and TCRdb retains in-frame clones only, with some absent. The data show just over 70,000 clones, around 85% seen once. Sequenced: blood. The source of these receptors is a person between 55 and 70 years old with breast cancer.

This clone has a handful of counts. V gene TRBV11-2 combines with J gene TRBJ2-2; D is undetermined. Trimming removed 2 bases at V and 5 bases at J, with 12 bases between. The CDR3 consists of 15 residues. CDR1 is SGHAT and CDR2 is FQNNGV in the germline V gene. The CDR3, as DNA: TGTGCCAGCAGCTTACTCGTGGGAAAAACCGGGGAGCTGTTTTTT. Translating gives CASSLLVGKTGELFF.

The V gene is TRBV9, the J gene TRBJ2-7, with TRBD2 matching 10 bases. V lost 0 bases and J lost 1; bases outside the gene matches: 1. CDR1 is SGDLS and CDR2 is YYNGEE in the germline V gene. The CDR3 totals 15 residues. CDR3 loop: CASSVGTSGSYEQYF. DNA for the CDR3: TGTGCCAGCAGCGTAGGGACTAGCGGTTCCTACGAGCAGTACTTC.

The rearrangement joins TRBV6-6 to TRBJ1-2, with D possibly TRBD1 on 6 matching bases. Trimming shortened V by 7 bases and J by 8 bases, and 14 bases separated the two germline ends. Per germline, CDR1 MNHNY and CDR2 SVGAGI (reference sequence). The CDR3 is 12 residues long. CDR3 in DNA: TGTGCCAGCAAGGCAGGGGCACAGGGCTACACCTTC. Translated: CASKAGAQGYTF.

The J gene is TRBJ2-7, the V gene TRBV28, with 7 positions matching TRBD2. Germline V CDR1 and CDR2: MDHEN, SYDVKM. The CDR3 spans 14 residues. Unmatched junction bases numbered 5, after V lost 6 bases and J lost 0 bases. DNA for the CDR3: TGTGCCAGCAGGCGCGGGGGTAGCTCCTACGAGCAGTACTTC. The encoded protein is CASRRGGSSYEQYF.

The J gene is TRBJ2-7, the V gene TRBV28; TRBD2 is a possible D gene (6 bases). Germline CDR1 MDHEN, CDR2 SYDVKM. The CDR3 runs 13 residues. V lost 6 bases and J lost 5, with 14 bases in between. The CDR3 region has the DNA TGTGCCAGCAGGCCCGGAGGGCGGGACGAGCAGTACTTC. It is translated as CASRPGGRDEQYF. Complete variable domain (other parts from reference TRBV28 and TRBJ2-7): DVKVTQSSRYLVKRTGEKVFLECVQDMDHENMFWYRQDPGLGLRLIYFSYDVKMKEKGDIPEGYSVSREKKERFSLILESASTNQTSMYLCASRPGGRDEQYFGPGTRLTVT.

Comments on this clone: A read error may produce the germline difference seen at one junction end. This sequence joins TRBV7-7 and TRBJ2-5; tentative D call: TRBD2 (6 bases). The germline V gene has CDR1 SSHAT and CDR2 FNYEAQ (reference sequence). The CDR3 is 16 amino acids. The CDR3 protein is CASSRTNQLGWETQYF. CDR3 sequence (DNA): TGTGCTAGCAGCCGGACTAACCAACTAGGGTGGGAGACCCAGTACTTC.

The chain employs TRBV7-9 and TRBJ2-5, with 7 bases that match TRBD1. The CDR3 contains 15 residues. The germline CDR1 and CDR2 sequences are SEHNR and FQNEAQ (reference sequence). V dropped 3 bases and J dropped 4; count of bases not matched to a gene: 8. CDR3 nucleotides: TGTGCCAGCAGCTTCCCAACCGGGACAGCAGAGACCCAGTACTTC. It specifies CASSFPTGTAETQYF.

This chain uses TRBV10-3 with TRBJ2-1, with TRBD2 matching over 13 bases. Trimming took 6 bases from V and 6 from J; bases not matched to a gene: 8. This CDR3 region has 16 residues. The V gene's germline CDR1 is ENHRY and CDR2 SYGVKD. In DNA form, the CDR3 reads TGTGCCATCAGCTCCCTTACTAGCGGGGGGGTCAATGAGCAGTTCTTC. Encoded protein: CAISSLTSGGVNEQFF.

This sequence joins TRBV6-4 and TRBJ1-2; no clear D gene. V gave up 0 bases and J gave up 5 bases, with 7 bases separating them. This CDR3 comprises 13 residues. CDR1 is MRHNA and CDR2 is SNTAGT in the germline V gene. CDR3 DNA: TGTGCCAGCAGTGACTCTGAGGGTTATGGCTACACCTTC. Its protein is CASSDSEGYGYTF.

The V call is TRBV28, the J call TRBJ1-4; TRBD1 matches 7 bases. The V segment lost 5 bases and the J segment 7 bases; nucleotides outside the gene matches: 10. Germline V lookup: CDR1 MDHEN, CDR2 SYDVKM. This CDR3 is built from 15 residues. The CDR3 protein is CASSVRGALAEKLFF. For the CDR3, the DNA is TGTGCCAGCAGTGTCAGGGGGGCCCTAGCTGAAAAACTGTTTTTT.

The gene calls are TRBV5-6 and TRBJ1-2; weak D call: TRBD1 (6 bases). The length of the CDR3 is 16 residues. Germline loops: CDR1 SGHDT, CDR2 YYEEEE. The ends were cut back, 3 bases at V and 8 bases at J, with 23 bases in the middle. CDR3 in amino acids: CASSSLGAQGRGGYTF. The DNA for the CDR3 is TGTGCCAGCAGCTCACTGGGGGCCCAGGGTCGAGGCGGCTACACCTTC.

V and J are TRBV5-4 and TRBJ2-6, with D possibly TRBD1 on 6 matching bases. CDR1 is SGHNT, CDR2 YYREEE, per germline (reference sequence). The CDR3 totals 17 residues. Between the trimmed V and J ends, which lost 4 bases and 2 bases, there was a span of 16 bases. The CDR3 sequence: CASSPSWAGAGANVLTF. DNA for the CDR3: TGTGCCAGCAGCCCTTCCTGGGCAGGGGCTGGGGCCAACGTCCTGACTTTC.

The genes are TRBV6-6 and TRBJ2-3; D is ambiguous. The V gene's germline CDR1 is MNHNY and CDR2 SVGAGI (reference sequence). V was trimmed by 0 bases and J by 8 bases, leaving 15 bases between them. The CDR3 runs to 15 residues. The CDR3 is CASSYSRTPFSTQYF. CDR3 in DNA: TGTGCCAGCAGTTACTCGAGAACACCCTTCAGTACGCAGTATTTT.

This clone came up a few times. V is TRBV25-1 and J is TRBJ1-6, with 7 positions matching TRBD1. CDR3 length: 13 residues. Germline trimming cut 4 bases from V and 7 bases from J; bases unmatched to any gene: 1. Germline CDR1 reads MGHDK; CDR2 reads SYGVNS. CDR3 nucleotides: TGTGCCAGCAGTGCGACAGGGAATTCACCCCTCCACTTT. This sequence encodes CASSATGNSPLHF. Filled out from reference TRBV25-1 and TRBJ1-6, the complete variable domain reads EADIYQTPRYLVIGTGKKITLECSQTMGHDKMYWYQQDPGMELHLIHYSYGVNSTEKGDLSSESTVSRIRTEHFPLTLESARPSHTSQYLCASSATGNSPLHFGNGTRLTVT.

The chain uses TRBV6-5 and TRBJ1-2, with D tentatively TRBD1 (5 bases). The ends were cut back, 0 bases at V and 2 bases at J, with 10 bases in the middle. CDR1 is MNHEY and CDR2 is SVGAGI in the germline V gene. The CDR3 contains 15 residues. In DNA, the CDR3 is TGTGCCAGCAGTTACTCGAGGGACCCGAACTATGGCTACACCTTC. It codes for CASSYSRDPNYGYTF.

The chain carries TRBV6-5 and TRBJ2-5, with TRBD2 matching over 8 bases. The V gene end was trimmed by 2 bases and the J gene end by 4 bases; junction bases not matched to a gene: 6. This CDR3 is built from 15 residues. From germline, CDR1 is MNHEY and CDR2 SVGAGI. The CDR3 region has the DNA TGTGCCAGCAGTTACCGTCGGGGGGGCCGAGAGACCCAGTACTTC. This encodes CASSYRRGGRETQYF.

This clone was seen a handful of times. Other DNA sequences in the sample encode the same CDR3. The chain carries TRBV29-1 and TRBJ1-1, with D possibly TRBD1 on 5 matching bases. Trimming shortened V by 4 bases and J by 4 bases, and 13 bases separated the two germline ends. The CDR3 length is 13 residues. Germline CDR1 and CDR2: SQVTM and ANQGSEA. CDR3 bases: TGCAGCGTTGGGGGAGGAAGGGGCACTGAAGCTTTCTTT. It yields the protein CSVGGGRGTEAFF.

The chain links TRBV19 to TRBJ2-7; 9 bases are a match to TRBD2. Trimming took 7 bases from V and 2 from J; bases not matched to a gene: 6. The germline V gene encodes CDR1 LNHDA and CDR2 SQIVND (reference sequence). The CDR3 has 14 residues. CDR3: CASTGREGPYEQYF. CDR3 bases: TGTGCCAGTACTGGGCGGGAGGGGCCCTACGAGCAGTACTTC.

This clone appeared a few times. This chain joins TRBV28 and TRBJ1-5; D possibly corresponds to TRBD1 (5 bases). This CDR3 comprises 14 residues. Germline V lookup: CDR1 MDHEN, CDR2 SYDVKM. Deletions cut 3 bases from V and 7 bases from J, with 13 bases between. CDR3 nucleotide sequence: TGTGCCAGCAGTTTGGGACGGTTCGGGCAGCCCCAGCATTTT. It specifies CASSLGRFGQPQHF.

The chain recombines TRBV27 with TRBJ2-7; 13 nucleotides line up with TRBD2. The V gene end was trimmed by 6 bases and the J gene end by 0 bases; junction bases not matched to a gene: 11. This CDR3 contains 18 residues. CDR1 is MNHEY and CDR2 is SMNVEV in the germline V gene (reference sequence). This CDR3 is CASRRPGTSGDSSYEQYF. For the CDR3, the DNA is TGTGCCAGCAGACGACCCGGGACTAGCGGGGATAGCTCCTACGAGCAGTACTTC.

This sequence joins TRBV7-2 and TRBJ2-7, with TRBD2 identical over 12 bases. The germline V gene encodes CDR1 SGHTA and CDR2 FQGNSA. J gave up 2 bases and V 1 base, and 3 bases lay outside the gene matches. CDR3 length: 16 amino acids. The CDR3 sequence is CASSLGTSGAAYEQYF. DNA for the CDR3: TGTGCCAGCAGCTTAGGGACTAGCGGGGCTGCCTACGAGCAGTACTTC.

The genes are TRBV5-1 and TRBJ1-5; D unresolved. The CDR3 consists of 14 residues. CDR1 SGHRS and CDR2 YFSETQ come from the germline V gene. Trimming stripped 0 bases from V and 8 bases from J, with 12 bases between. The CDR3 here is CASSLAAGSEPQHF. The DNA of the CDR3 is TGCGCCAGCAGCTTGGCCGCAGGTAGTGAGCCCCAGCATTTT.

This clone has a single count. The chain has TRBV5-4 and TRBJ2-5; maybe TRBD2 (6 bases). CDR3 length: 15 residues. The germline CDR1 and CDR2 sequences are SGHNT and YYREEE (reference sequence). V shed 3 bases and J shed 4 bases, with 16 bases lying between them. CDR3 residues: CASSSGGNPRETQYF. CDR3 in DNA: TGTGCCAGCAGCTCAGGCGGGAACCCTAGAGAGACCCAGTACTTC.

CDR3 in DNA: TGTGCCAGCAGCCAAGATTATGGATCGGCTAATGAAAAACTGTTTTTT. Its protein product is CASSQDYGSANEKLFF. The rearrangement uses TRBV14 and TRBJ1-4, with unresolved D. Trimming left V 0 bases short and J 3 bases short, with 11 bases between. The CDR3 runs to 16 residues. CDR1 is SGHDN and CDR2 is FVKESK in the germline V gene.

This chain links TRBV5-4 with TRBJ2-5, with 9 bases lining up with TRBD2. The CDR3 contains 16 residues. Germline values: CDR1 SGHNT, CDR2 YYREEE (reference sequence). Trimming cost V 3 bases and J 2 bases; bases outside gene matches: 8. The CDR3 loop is CASSSGGLAGQETQYF. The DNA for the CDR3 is TGTGCCAGCAGCTCGGGTGGCCTAGCGGGGCAAGAGACCCAGTACTTC.

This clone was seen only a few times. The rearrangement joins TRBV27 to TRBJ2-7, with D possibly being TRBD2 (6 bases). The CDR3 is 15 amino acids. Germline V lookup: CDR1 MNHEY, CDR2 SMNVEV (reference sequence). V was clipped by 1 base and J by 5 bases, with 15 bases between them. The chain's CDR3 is CASSLWSSRGNEQYF. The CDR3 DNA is TGTGCCAGCAGTTTATGGTCGTCGCGGGGTAACGAGCAGTACTTC.

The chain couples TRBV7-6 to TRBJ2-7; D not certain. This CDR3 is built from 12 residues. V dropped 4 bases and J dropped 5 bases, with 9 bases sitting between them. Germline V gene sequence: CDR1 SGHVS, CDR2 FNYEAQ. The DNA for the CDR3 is TGTGCCAGCAGCTCCGCCGGGCACGAGCAGTACTTC. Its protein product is CASSSAGHEQYF.

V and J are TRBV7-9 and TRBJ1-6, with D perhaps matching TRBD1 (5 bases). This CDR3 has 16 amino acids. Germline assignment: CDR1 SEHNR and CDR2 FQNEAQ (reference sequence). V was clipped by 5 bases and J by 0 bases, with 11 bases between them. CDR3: CASSPYRRSYNSPLHF. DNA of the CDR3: TGTGCCAGCAGCCCATACAGGCGCTCCTATAATTCACCCCTCCACTTT. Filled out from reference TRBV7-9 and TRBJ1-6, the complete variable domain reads DTGVSQNPRHKITKRGQNVTFRCDPISEHNRLYWYRQTLGQGPEFLTYFQNEAQLEKSRLLSDRFSAERPKGSFSTLEIQRTEQGDSAMYLCASSPYRRSYNSPLHFGNGTRLTVT.

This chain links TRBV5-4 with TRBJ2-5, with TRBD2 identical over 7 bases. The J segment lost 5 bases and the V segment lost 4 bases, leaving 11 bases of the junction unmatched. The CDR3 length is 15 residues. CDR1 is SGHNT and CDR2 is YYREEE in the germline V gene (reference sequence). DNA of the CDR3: TGTGCCAGCAGCCAAACTAGCGCCCCCCAGGAGACCCAGTACTTC. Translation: CASSQTSAPQETQYF.